This TCR beta chain was profiled in a study of technical replicates of blood from a few donors. Losses at the gene ends were 3 bases for V and 8 bases for J; bases not matched to a gene: 13. Germline CDR1 SGHDT, CDR2 YYEEEE. The CDR3 covers 16 residues. The assay was immunoSEQ multiplex PCR, and TCRdb's table has in-frame clones only and misses some. The table has around 81,000 clones, under 97% seen once. The sequenced material came from T cells isolated from PBMCs. The receptor's source is a human donor in good health. This chain joins TRBV5-6 and TRBJ2-1, with 8 positions matching TRBD2. The CDR3 loop is CASSWGEGAGGDEQFF. CDR3 nucleotide sequence: TGTGCCAGCAGCTGGGGGGAAGGCGCGGGAGGAGATGAGCAGTTCTTC.